One and the same sample provided the 8 T cell receptor beta chains below, sequenced in a study of cytomegalovirus exposure and HLA in healthy donors. Primers: 60 Vbeta forward and 13 Jbeta reverse. Sequencing was performed with immunoSEQ multiplex PCR; in TCRdb, only in-frame clones are kept and a portion is missing. The sample includes just over 150,000 clones, about 88% seen only once; the top ten take roughly 2%. The sequenced material came from PBMCs. The receptors were gathered from a woman in her late teens or twenties in good health and CMV-seronegative.

The chain carries TRBV7-2 and TRBJ2-2; 7 bases are a match to TRBD2. CDR3 length: 17 residues. CDR1 and CDR2 (germline): SGHTA, FQGNSA. Trimming at V came to 1 base and at J to 2 bases, leaving 7 bases not matched to a gene. This chain's CDR3 is CASSLVRLALNTGELFF. DNA for the CDR3: TGTGCCAGCAGCTTAGTTCGACTAGCCCTAAACACCGGGGAGCTGTTTTTT.

The V and J genes are TRBV5-4 and TRBJ2-5; 11 nucleotides match TRBD2. The CDR3 has 16 amino acids. The V gene's germline CDR1 is SGHNT and CDR2 YYREEE (reference sequence). V dropped 4 bases and J dropped 5; count of bases not matched to a gene: 10. CDR3: CASSQELAGVYETQYF. The CDR3 region has the DNA TGTGCCAGCAGCCAAGAACTAGCGGGAGTATACGAGACCCAGTACTTC.

As DNA, the CDR3 is TGCGCCAGCAGTGACCCCAGGATCATCCACAATGAGCAGTTCTTC. Its protein product is CASSDPRIIHNEQFF. The V gene is TRBV10-1, the J gene TRBJ2-1; no clear D. Per germline, CDR1 WNHNN and CDR2 SYGVQD (reference sequence). Trimming pared 3 bases from V and 5 bases from J, leaving 14 bases between. This CDR3 spans 15 amino acids.

The chain combines TRBV7-9 with TRBJ1-1, with D perhaps matching TRBD1 (5 bases). The germline CDR1 and CDR2 sequences are SEHNR and FQNEAQ (reference sequence). The CDR3 spans 15 residues. V shed 8 bases and J shed 7 bases, with 23 bases lying between them. The CDR3 sequence: CASRGRNRAQLEAFF. In nucleotides, the CDR3 is TGTGCCAGCCGGGGGAGGAATAGAGCCCAACTTGAAGCTTTCTTT.

J is TRBJ2-1 and V is TRBV11-2, with 7 bases that match TRBD2. CDR1 is SGHAT, CDR2 FQNNGV, per germline. CDR3 length: 17 residues. V lost 4 bases, J lost 4 bases, and 13 bases stayed unmatched. CDR3 loop: CASSSTPSGGLYNEQFF. The DNA of the CDR3 is TGTGCCAGCAGCTCGACCCCTAGCGGCGGACTATACAATGAGCAGTTCTTC.

The chain employs TRBV4-2 and TRBJ2-1; 10 bases are shared with TRBD2. CDR1 is LGHNA and CDR2 is YNFKEQ in the germline V gene. The ends lost 0 bases at V and 4 bases at J; junction bases unmatched: 6. The CDR3 is 17 residues long. CDR3 nucleotide sequence: TGTGCCAGCAGCCAAGAACCTGAGACTAGCGGGTACAATGAGCAGTTCTTC. It codes for CASSQEPETSGYNEQFF.

V usage is TRBV7-2 and J usage is TRBJ1-2; TRBD1 agrees at 12 bases. The junction had 8 bases not matched to a gene; V was cut back by 4 bases and J by 2 bases. Germline V gene lookup returns CDR1 SGHTA and CDR2 FQGNSA. There are 17 residues in the CDR3. Here the CDR3 reads CASSSGGTGGLNYGYTF. The CDR3 DNA follows: TGTGCCAGCAGCTCTGGGGGGACAGGGGGCTTGAACTATGGCTACACCTTC.

The V gene is TRBV7-3, the J gene TRBJ1-3, with TRBD1 as a possible D gene (5 bases). This CDR3 contains 15 residues. Trimming stripped 0 bases from V and 3 bases from J, with 9 bases between. The V gene's germline CDR1 is SGHTA and CDR2 FQGTGA. Here the CDR3 DNA reads TGTGCCAGCAGCTTAACAGCCCAGGGTGGAAACACCATATATTTT. Translated, it gives CASSLTAQGGNTIYF.